Included here is one T cell receptor beta chain sequence, with context. Its antigen is unknown. The sample is drawn from a study of cytomegalovirus exposure and HLA in healthy donors. Study-level points and caveats: Presence/absence analyses treated sequencing depth as roughly uniform across donors. An Asian-associated ancestry cluster reportedly showed fewer N-insertions than the roughly 700-donor mean in a later analysis.

In the PCR, 60 Vbeta and 13 Jbeta primers were used. Repertoires were generated with immunoSEQ multiplex PCR, while TCRdb's copy carries only in-frame clones and drops some. The sample consists of approximately 130,000 clones, roughly 86% of them appearing once. CDR3 size: 17 residues. The TCR originated in a man aged 18 to 29 in good health and CMV-seronegative. This chain joins TRBV7-5 and TRBJ1-1; TRBD1 reflects the table's D call only, with no check against the DNA. TRBV7-5 corresponds to a pseudogene. The specimen sequenced was PBMCs. The CDR3 is CSRSFFRDRVGHTEAFF. The CDR3 DNA follows: TGTTCCAGAAGCTTTTTCCGGGACAGGGTGGGTCACACTGAAGCTTTCTTT.